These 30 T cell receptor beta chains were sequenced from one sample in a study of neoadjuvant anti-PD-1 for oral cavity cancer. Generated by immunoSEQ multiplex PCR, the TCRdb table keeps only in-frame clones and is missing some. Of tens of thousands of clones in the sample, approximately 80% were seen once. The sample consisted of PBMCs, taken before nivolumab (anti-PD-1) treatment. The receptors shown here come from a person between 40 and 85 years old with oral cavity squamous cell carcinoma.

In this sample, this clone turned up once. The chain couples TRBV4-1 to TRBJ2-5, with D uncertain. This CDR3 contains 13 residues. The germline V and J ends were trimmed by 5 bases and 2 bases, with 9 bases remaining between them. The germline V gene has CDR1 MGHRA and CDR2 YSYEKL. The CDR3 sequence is CASSTQPQETQYF. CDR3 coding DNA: TGCGCCAGCAGCACACAGCCACAAGAGACCCAGTACTTC.

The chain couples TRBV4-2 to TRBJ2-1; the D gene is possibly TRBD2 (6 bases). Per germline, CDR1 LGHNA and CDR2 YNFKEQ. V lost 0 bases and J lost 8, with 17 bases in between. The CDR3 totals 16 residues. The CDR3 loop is CASSQDMGGAWDEQFF. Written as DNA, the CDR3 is TGTGCCAGCAGCCAAGATATGGGGGGAGCGTGGGATGAGCAGTTCTTC.

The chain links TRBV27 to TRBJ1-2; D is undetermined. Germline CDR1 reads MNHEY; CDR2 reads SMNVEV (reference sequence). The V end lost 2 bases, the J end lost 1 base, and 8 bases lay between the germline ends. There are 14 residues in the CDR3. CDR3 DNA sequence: TGTGCCAGCAGTTTACACGGATTTAACTATGGCTACACCTTC. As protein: CASSLHGFNYGYTF.

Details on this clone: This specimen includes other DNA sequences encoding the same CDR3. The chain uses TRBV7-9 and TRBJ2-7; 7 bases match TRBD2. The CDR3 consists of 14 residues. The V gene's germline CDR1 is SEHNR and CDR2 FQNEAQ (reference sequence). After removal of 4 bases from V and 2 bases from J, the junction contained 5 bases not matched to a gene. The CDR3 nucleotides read TGTGCCAGCAGCTCACGGGACTATACCTACGAGCAGTACTTC. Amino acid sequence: CASSSRDYTYEQYF. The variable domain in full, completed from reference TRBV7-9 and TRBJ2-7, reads DTGVSQNPRHKITKRGQNVTFRCDPISEHNRLYWYRQTLGQGPEFLTYFQNEAQLEKSRLLSDRFSAERPKGSFSTLEIQRTEQGDSAMYLCASSSRDYTYEQYFGPGTRLTVT.

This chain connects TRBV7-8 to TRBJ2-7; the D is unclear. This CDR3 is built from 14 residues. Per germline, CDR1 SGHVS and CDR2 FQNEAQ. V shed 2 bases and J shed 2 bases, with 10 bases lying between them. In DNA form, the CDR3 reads TGTGCCAGCAGCTTAAACTCTCCAGCCTACGAGCAGTACTTC. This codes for CASSLNSPAYEQYF.

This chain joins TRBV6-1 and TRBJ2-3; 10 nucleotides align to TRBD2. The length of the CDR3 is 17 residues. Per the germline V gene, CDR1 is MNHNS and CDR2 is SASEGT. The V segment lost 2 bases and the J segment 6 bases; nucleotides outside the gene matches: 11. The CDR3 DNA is TGTGCCAGCAGTGAAAGTGGATTAGCGGGAGGAGGGGATACGCAGTATTTT. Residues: CASSESGLAGGGDTQYF.

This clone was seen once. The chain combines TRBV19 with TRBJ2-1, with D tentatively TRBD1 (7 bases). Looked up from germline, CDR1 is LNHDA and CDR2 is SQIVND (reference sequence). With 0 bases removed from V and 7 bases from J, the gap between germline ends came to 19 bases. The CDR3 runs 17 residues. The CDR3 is CASSIDPEGAQRNEQFF. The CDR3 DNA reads TGTGCCAGTAGTATAGATCCGGAGGGGGCCCAGCGGAATGAGCAGTTCTTC.

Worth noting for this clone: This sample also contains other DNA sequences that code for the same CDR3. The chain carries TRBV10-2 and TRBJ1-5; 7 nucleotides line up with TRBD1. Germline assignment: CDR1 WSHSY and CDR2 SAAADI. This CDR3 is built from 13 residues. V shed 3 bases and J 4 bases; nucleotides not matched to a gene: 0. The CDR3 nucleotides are TGCGCCAGCAGTGAACAGGGGAATCAGCCCCAGCATTTT. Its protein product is CASSEQGNQPQHF.

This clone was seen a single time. The DNA for the CDR3 is TGTGCCAGCAGCCAAGACCGGGGTGAGCAGTTCTTC. This encodes CASSQDRGEQFF. The chain has TRBV4-2 and TRBJ2-1; possibly TRBD2 for D (5 bases). Germline CDR1 is LGHNA and CDR2 is YNFKEQ. The V gene lost 0 bases and the J gene lost 9 bases, with 6 bases spanning the gap. The CDR3 has 12 residues.

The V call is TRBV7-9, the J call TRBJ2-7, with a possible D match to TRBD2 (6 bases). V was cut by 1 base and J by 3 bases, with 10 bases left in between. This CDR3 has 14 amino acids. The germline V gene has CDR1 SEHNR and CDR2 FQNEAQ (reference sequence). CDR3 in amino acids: CASSLEGRNYEQYF. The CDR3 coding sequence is TGTGCCAGCAGCTTAGAGGGGAGGAACTACGAGCAGTACTTC.

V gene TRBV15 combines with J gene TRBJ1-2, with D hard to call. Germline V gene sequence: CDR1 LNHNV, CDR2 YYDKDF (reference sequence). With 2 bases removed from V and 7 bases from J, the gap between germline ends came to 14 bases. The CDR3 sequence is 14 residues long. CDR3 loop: CATSRSVDGGGYTF. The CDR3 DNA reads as TGTGCCACCAGCAGATCCGTGGACGGCGGTGGCTACACCTTC.

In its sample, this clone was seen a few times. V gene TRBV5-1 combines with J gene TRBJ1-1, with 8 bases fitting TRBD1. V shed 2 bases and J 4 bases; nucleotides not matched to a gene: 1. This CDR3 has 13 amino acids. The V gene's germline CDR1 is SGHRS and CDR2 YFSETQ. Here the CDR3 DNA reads TGCGCCAGCAGCTTACAGGGGGGCACTGAAGCTTTCTTT. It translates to CASSLQGGTEAFF.

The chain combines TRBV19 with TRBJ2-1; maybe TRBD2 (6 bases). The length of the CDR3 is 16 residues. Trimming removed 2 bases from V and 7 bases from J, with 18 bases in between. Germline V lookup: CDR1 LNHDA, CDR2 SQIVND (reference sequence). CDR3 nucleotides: TGTGCCAGTAGTATAATGGGGGTCCGCAGCGGGAATGAGCAGTTCTTC. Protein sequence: CASSIMGVRSGNEQFF.

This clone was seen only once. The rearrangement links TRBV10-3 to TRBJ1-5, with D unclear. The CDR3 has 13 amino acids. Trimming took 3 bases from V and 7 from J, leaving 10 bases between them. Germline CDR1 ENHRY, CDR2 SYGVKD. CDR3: CAISDSGEQPQHF. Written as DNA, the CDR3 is TGTGCCATCAGTGACAGTGGGGAGCAGCCCCAGCATTTT.

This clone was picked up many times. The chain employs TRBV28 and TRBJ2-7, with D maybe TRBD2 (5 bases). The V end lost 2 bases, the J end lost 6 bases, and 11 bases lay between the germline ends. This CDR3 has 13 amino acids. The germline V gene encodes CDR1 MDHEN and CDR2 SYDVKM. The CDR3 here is CASSLAGLGEQYF. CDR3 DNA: TGTGCCAGCAGTTTAGCGGGCCTCGGCGAGCAGTACTTC.

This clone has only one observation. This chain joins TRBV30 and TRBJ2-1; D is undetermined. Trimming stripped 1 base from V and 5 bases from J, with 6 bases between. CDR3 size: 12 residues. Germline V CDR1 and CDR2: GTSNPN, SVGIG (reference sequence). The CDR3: CAWSGENNEQFF. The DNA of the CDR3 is TGTGCCTGGAGTGGGGAAAACAATGAGCAGTTCTTC.

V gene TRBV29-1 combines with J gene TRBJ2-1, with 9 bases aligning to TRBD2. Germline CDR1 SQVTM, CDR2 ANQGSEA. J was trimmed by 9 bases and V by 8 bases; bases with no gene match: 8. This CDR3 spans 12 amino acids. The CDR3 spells CSTSSGTGEQFF. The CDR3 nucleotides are TGCAGCACGTCTAGCGGGACGGGTGAGCAGTTCTTC.

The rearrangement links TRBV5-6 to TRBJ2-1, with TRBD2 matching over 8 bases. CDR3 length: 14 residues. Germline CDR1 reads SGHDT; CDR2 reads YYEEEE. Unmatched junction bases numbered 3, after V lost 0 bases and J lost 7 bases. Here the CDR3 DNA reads TGTGCCAGCAGCTTGGCGGGGGGGACAAATGAGCAGTTCTTC. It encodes CASSLAGGTNEQFF.

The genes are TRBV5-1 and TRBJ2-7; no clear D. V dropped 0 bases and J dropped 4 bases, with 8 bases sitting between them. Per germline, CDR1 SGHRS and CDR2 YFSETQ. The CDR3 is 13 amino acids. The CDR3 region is CASSLVPEYEQYF. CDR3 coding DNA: TGCGCCAGCAGCTTGGTACCGGAATACGAGCAGTACTTC.

The CDR3 reads CAWSPSGRATDTQYF. CDR3 coding DNA: TGTGCCTGGAGTCCTAGCGGGAGGGCCACAGATACGCAGTATTTT. V gene TRBV30 combines with J gene TRBJ2-3; 12 bases map to TRBD2. Germline CDR1 is GTSNPN and CDR2 is SVGIG (reference sequence). Trimming took 2 bases from V and 2 from J; bases not matched to a gene: 2. This CDR3 contains 15 residues. The full variable domain, in which reference TRBV30 and TRBJ2-3 provide the parts outside the CDR3, is SQTIHQWPATLVQPVGSPLSLECTVEGTSNPNLYWYRQAAGRGLQLLFYSVGIGQISSEVPQNLSASRPQDRQFILSSKKLLLSDSGFYLCAWSPSGRATDTQYFGPGTRLTVL.

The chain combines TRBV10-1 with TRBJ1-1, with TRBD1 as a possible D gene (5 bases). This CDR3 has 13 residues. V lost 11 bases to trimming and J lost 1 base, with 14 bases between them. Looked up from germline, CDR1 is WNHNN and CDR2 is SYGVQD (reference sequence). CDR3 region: CASRRTRNTEAFF. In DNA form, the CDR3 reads TGCGCCTCGAGACGGACAAGGAACACTGAAGCTTTCTTT.

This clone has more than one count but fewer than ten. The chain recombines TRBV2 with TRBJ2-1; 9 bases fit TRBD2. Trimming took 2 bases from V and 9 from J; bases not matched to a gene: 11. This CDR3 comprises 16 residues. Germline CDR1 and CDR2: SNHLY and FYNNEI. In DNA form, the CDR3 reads TGTGCCAGCAGTGAACTGGCGGGAGGGCCTACACCTGAGCAGTTCTTC. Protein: CASSELAGGPTPEQFF. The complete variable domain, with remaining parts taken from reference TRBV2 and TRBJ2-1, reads EPEVTQTPSHQVTQMGQEVILRCVPISNHLYFYWYRQILGQKVEFLVSFYNNEISEKSEIFDDQFSVERPDGSNFTLKIRSTKLEDSAMYFCASSELAGGPTPEQFFGPGTRLTVL.

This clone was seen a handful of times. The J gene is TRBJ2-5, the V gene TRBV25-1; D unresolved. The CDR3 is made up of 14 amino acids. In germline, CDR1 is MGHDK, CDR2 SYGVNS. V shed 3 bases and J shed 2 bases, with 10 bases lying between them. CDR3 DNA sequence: TGTGCCAGCAGTGACCCGGACGGTCAAGAGACCCAGTACTTC. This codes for CASSDPDGQETQYF.

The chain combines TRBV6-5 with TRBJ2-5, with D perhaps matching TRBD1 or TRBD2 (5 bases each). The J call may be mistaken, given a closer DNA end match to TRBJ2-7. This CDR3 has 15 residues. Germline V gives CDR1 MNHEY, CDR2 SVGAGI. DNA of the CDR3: TGTGCCAGCAGTTACTCGAGGGGAACAGGATACGAGCAGTACTTC. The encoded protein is CASSYSRGTGYEQYF.

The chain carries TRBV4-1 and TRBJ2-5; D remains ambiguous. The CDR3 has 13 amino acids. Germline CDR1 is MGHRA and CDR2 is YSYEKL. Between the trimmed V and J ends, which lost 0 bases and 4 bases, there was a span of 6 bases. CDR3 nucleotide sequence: TGCGCCAGCAGCCAAGATGGCGGAGAGACCCAGTACTTC. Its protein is CASSQDGGETQYF.

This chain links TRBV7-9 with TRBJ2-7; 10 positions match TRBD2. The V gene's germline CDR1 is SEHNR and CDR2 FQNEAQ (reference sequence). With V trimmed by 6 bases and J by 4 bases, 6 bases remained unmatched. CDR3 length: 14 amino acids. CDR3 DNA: TGTGCCAGCAGTTCTAGCGGGAGTGGGTACGAGCAGTACTTC. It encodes CASSSSGSGYEQYF.

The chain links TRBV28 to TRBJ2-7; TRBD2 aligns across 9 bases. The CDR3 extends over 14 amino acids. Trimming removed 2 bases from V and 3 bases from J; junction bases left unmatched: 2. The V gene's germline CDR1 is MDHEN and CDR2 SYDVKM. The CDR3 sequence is CASSLGGRGYEQYF. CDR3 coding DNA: TGTGCCAGCAGTTTAGGCGGGAGGGGCTACGAGCAGTACTTC.

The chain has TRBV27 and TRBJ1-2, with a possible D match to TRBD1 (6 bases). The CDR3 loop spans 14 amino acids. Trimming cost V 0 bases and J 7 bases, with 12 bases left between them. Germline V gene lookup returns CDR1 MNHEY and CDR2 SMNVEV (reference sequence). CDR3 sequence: CASSLSLGGGGYTF. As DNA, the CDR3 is TGTGCCAGCAGTTTATCGTTAGGGGGGGGTGGCTACACCTTC.

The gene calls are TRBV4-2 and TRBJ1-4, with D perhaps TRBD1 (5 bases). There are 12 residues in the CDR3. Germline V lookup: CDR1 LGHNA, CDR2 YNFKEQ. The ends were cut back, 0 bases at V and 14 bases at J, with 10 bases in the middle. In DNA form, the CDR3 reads TGTGCCAGCAGCCAAGAAGGAGGGGTTCTGTTTTTT. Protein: CASSQEGGVLFF.

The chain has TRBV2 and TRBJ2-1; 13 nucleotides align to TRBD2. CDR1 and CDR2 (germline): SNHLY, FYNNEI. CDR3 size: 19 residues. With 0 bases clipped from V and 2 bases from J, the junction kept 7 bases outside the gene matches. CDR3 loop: CASSEAGGTSGITYNEQFF. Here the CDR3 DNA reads TGTGCCAGCAGTGAAGCAGGGGGGACTAGCGGGATTACCTACAATGAGCAGTTCTTC.